Detailed here is one TCR beta chain. Antigen specificity is unknown. These data are taken from a study of T cell responses to AZD1222 COVID-19 vaccine. The table came from immunoSEQ multiplex PCR; TCRdb's copy has only in-frame clones and leaves some out. The data hold about 110,000 clones, with 70% to 90% observed a single time. Study results and caveats: Of spike-specific TCRs, nearly half reportedly target regions left unmutated in variants. Spike-specific TCR repertoires showed rising breadth and depth after two AZD1222 doses. Just a handful of AZD1222 recipients were seropositive at baseline.

Investigators merged groups given second doses at roughly 4 or roughly 12 weeks. V shed 3 bases and J shed 3 bases, with 20 bases lying between them. Looked up from germline, CDR1 is DFQATT and CDR2 is SNEGSKA (reference sequence). The CDR3 is 17 residues long. This specimen was peripheral blood, taken 28 days after the second AZD1222 dose. The TCR originated in an adult who received the AZD1222 COVID-19 vaccine. This sequence joins TRBV20-1 and TRBJ1-4, with D possibly matching TRBD1 (5 bases). The CDR3 loop is CSASPGTGAGANEKLFF. CDR3 in DNA: TGCAGTGCTAGTCCCGGGACCGGGGCGGGGGCTAATGAAAAACTGTTTTTT.